This T cell receptor (beta chain) originates from a study of blood T cell repertoires in COVID-19. Study information: Some COVID-19 samples were acute and others convalescent; all came from the United States, Italy and Spain.

Original processing notes: Reference gene primer amplification gave nucleated cell count estimates. Produced via immunoSEQ multiplex PCR; TCRdb's table is partial and in-frame only. V and J calls and clone size come straight from that table; D and trimming were deduced from the DNA. The sample has 300,000 to 350,000 clones, 80% to 90% seen once. CDR1 is SGHAT, CDR2 FQNNGV, per germline. The CDR3 loop spans 14 amino acids. The V gene end was trimmed by 6 bases and the J gene end by 6 bases; junction bases not matched to a gene: 7. Participants were placed into cohorts based on the clinical history they reported.

The sequence derives from a man aged 30-40 years who had recovered from COVID-19. The rearrangement joins TRBV11-2 to TRBJ2-2, with TRBD1 matching 7 bases. Material: PBMCs or T cells enriched from blood (not recorded which). CDR3 protein: CASSWGRGPGELFF. The CDR3, as DNA: TGTGCCAGCAGTTGGGGTAGGGGGCCCGGGGAGCTGTTTTTT.